Sequencing of this TCR beta chain was carried out in a study of PD-L1 blockade in urothelial cancer (dated 2017 in TCRdb). Turning to the overall study: All patients started therapy in about 2014 and received atezolizumab 1,200 mg intravenously every 3 weeks. In the same patients, whole exome sequencing and RNA sequencing of pretreatment tumors were performed in addition to TCR sequencing. About nine tenths of the roughly 29 patients were identified as males with urothelial cancer of bladder origin, and a prior smoking history was reported by 18 of 29 patients. Durable clinical benefit was achieved by nine patients and was not achieved by 20 patients. Pretreatment tumor samples, along with matched peripheral blood serially collected before and after atezolizumab treatment, were subjected to TCR sequencing. Blood samples yielded a median of 141,255 T cells and more than 80,000 unique TCRs, with median clonality 0.080. The study, an exploratory multi-omic analysis, examined somatic, immune and clinical correlates of response to PD-L1 blockade with atezolizumab in urothelial cancer. Durable clinical benefit meant progression-free survival longer than 6 months, and TCR features were also tested against progression-free and overall survival. Blood samples were analyzed at 3 weeks after treatment start (second dose) and at 6 weeks after treatment start. Twenty-nine patients had pretreatment blood TCR-seq, 24 had at least one posttreatment blood collection, and 24 had tumor TCR-seq. An ECOG performance status of 0 or 1 was recorded for the patients, and 0 to 3 prior chemotherapy regimens had been received by the patients. What the study reported, not specific to this receptor: Because the sample size was small (n = 29) and many of the analyses were exploratory, the results are meant to be hypothesis-generating. Improved progression-free and overall survival was found to be associated with pretreatment peripheral blood TCR clonality below the median. Patients with durable benefit showed greater expansion of tumor-associated TCR clones in peripheral blood 3 weeks after starting treatment (n = 22, p = 0.022).

Counted from cysteine to phenylalanine, this CDR3 has 14 amino acids. Just CDR3 DNA is preserved here, 42 bases in frame from base 1. Trimming takes 3 bases off V and 11 bases off J; junction bases not matched to a gene: 10. The germline V gene (reference sequence) provides CDR1 LNHDA and CDR2 SQIVND. Notes on this clone: The antigen this receptor binds is unknown. Base qualities are not provided; no much larger clone lies one nucleotide away.

Read against the paper, the sample's time point label means: pretreatment peripheral blood. A cohort of approximately 31 patients with locally advanced or metastatic urothelial carcinoma, treated at Memorial Sloan Kettering on a trial protocol, was included. Peripheral blood mononuclear cells were collected pretreatment and during treatment, at between 1 and 8 total time points per patient. The Qiagen DNeasy Blood extraction kit was used to purify genomic DNA from total PBMCs and tumor samples. PBMCs were collected pretreatment and during treatment, and were isolated and stored as previously described. Synthetic TCR analog templates were spiked into each PCR to estimate absolute template abundance from read counts. Using the immunoSEQ assay, TCRbeta CDR3 regions were amplified from genomic DNA with bias-controlled V and J gene primers. Sequencing of rearranged TCRbeta segments was done at approximately 20X coverage. Regarding the original processing steps: Sequencing errors were corrected by clustering and CDR3s were annotated against IMGT to assign V, D and J genes. Only productive TCRbeta rearrangements were used in downstream analyses, excluding out-of-frame or stop-codon sequences. Clonality was calculated as one minus the Shannon entropy normalized by the log of the number of unique productive sequences. Clones differing between time points or between blood and tumor were identified using Fisher's exact test with Benjamini-Hochberg correction, with an adjusted p below 0.01 applied as the threshold. TCRdb provides this immuneACCESS table in a form limited to in-frame rearrangements. Some clones are lacking; in checked studies, under half of them reflect an unresolved V gene, and why the rest are absent is not known. The DNA gave D and trimming, while V, J and clone size come from that table. This sample comprises about 50,000 clones, 86% of them detected only once. Clones ranked in the top ten supply roughly 22% of the sample.

The sequence came from a man in his sixties with urothelial cancer. This specimen was PBMCs, taken around atezolizumab (anti-PD-L1) treatment. This sequence uses TRBV19 and TRBJ1-1; 9 central bases correspond to TRBD1. The nucleotide sequence is TGTGCCAGTAGTATCCAACCGGGACAGGGTTTGGCTTTCTTT. It codes for CASSIQPGQGLAFF.